This TCR beta chain was sequenced in a study of shared clonotypes between healthy human individuals. Naive CD8 cells comprised CD45RO-negative, CCR7-positively selected cells, excluding terminally differentiated effector memory CD45RA+ cells. This CDR3 has 15 residues. V lost 3 bases, J lost 4 bases, and 7 bases stayed unmatched. Germline V gene data show CDR1 as SEHNR and CDR2 as FQNEAQ (reference sequence). The data were produced by immunoSEQ multiplex PCR, yet TCRdb's version contains in-frame clones alone and is incomplete. The sample shows fewer than 1 million clones, roughly 96% of them seen only once.

The clonotype comes from a man aged 25 to 45 in good health. The genes are TRBV7-9 and TRBJ2-7, with TRBD2 identical over 9 bases. Sequenced input: naive CD8+ T cells sorted from blood. CDR3 sequence: CASSFSAGGLYEQYF. DNA of the CDR3: TGTGCCAGCAGCTTTTCAGCGGGAGGATTATACGAGCAGTACTTC.